Listed here are 2 T cell receptor beta chains from one sample, sequenced in a study of cytomegalovirus exposure and HLA in healthy donors. The study ran its PCR with 60 Vbeta and 13 Jbeta primers. Measured with immunoSEQ multiplex PCR; TCRdb has only the in-frame clones, and not every one. In the table there are some 190,000 clones, over 75% of which are singletons. Sequenced: PBMCs. The receptor source for this set is a woman aged 25-40 years in good health and CMV-seronegative.

V and J are TRBV5-1 and TRBJ1-1; tentative D call: TRBD1 (5 bases). The germline V and J ends were trimmed by 0 bases and 4 bases, with 16 bases remaining between them. There are 16 residues in the CDR3. CDR1 and CDR2 from the germline V gene are SGHRS and YFSETQ. DNA of the CDR3: TGCGCCAGCAGCTTGGCCTCAGGGCTAACCCGCACTGAAGCTTTCTTT. It is translated as CASSLASGLTRTEAFF.

This chain connects TRBV11-3 to TRBJ2-7; 8 nucleotides match TRBD1. This CDR3 has 15 residues. J lost 1 base, V lost 5 bases, and 7 bases had no gene match. Germline V gives CDR1 SGHNT, CDR2 YENEEA. CDR3 loop: CASSQGQGESYEQYF. CDR3 coding DNA: TGTGCCAGCAGCCAAGGACAGGGAGAATCCTACGAGCAGTACTTC.